Below, 6 T cell receptor beta chains from the same sample are listed, as sequenced in a study of T cells after posttransplantation cyclophosphamide. Treatment was busulfan-fludarabine conditioning, a marrow graft, and cyclophosphamide on days +3 and +4. The protocol was immunoSEQ multiplex PCR, while the TCRdb copy is restricted to in-frame clones and leaves out a portion. Altogether 7,500 to 9,500 clones were found in the sample, and no singletons occur. The sample was PBMCs, taken after an allogeneic stem cell transplant with post-transplant cyclophosphamide. The receptors were gathered from a male patient aged 25 to 39 who received an allogeneic stem cell transplant from an unrelated donor, was CMV-positive, and had acute and chronic GVHD. Part of the T cells may come from the graft donor.

This clone was detected a few times. The chain carries TRBV12-3 or TRBV12-4 and TRBJ2-2, with 11 positions matching TRBD2. V lost 1 base to trimming and J lost 6 bases; unmatched junction nucleotides: 4. This CDR3 is built from 16 residues. The CDR3 loop reads CASSLGLAGNSGELFF. In nucleotides, the CDR3 is TGTGCCAGCAGTTTAGGACTAGCGGGAAACTCCGGGGAGCTGTTTTTT.

At least ten counts were recorded for this clone. This rearrangement joins TRBV7-9 to TRBJ1-2; maybe TRBD1 (6 bases). Trimming pared 3 bases from V and 9 bases from J, leaving 20 bases between. The germline gives CDR1 SEHNR, CDR2 FQNEAQ (reference sequence). This CDR3 is 15 amino acids long. The CDR3 sequence is CASSLTRTELLSYTF. CDR3 nucleotide sequence: TGTGCCAGCAGCTTGACCCGGACAGAACTGCTTAGCTACACCTTC. Supplemented by reference TRBV7-9 and TRBJ1-2, the full variable domain reads DTGVSQNPRHKITKRGQNVTFRCDPISEHNRLYWYRQTLGQGPEFLTYFQNEAQLEKSRLLSDRFSAERPKGSFSTLEIQRTEQGDSAMYLCASSLTRTELLSYTFGSGTRLTVV.

In this sample, this clone turned up many times. J is TRBJ2-2 and V is TRBV27, with 10 bases matching TRBD1. Germline assignment: CDR1 MNHEY and CDR2 SMNVEV (reference sequence). The ends lost 6 bases at V and 5 bases at J; junction bases unmatched: 6. The CDR3 sequence is 15 residues long. The CDR3 region has the DNA TGTGCCAGCAGGCGACCGGGACAGGGGACCGGGGAGCTGTTTTTT. This gives the protein CASRRPGQGTGELFF.

This clone was seen repeatedly, ten times or more. The chain links TRBV11-3 to TRBJ2-2, with D possibly TRBD1 on 6 matching bases. The length of the CDR3 is 13 residues. Germline CDR1 reads SGHNT; CDR2 reads YENEEA. Trimming removed 3 bases at V and 7 bases at J, with 9 bases between. For the CDR3, the DNA is TGTGCCAGCAGCTTCACAGGGTACGGGGAGCTGTTTTTT. Amino acid sequence: CASSFTGYGELFF.

This clone has a handful of counts. This chain connects TRBV5-6 to TRBJ2-4, with no clear D. V was cut by 1 base and J by 0 bases, with 11 bases left in between. The germline CDR1 and CDR2 sequences are SGHDT and YYEEEE. This CDR3 is 16 amino acids long. The CDR3 protein is CASSLTINVAKNIQYF. CDR3 DNA: TGTGCCAGCAGCTTGACAATAAACGTAGCCAAAAACATTCAGTACTTC.

This clone was seen at least ten times. The chain is built from TRBV10-3 and TRBJ1-1, with 8 bases identical to TRBD1. Germline V gives CDR1 ENHRY, CDR2 SYGVKD. This CDR3 has 14 residues. V lost 6 bases to trimming and J lost 2 bases; unmatched junction nucleotides: 5. DNA of the CDR3: TGTGCCATCAGGGGAGGACAGGGTAACACTGAAGCTTTCTTT. It specifies CAIRGGQGNTEAFF.